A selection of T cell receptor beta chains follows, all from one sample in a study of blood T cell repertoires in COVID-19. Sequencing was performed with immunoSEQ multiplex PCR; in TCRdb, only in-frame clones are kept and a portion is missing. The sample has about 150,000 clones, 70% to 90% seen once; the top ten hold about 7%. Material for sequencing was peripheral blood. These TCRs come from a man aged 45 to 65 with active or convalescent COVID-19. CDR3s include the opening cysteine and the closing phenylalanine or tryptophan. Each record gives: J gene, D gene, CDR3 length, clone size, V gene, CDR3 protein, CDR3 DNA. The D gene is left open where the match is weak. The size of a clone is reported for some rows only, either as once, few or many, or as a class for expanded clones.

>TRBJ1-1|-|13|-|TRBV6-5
CASTGNMNTEAFF
TGTGCCAGCACGGGGAATATGAACACTGAAGCTTTCTTT
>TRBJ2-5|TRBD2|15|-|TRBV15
CATSRDGREGETQYF
TGTGCCACCAGCAGAGATGGCCGGGAGGGCGAGACCCAGTACTTC
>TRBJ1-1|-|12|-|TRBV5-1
CASSWSGAEAFF
TGCGCCAGCAGCTGGTCAGGCGCTGAAGCTTTCTTT
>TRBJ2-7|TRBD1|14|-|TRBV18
CASSPGTGPYEQYF
TGTGCCAGCTCACCAGGGACAGGGCCCTACGAGCAGTACTTC
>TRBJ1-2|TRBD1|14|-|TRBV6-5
CASRDRVGPYGYTF
TGTGCCAGCAGGGACAGGGTGGGGCCCTATGGCTACACCTTC
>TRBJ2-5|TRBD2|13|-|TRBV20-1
CSASSGAGRGQYF
TGCAGTGCTAGTAGCGGGGCAGGACGCGGCCAGTACTTC
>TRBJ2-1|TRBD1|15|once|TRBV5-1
CASSLTGGQNNEQFF
TGCGCCAGCAGCTTAACAGGGGGACAAAACAATGAGCAGTTCTTC
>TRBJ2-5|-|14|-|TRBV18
CASSQSSGRETQYF
TGTGCCAGCTCACAATCGTCGGGTAGAGAGACCCAGTACTTC
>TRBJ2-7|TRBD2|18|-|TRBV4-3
CASSQATVPLAGGYEQYF
TGCGCCAGCAGCCAAGCGACAGTCCCCCTAGCGGGAGGCTACGAGCAGTACTTC
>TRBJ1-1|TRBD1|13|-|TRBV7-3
CASSHEGATEAFF
TGTGCCAGCAGCCATGAGGGGGCCACTGAAGCTTTCTTT
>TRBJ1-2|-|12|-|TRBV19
CASSRVNYGYTF
TGTGCCAGTAGTAGAGTTAACTATGGCTACACCTTC
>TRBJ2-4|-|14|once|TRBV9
CASSVGGAKNIQYF
TGTGCCAGCAGCGTAGGGGGCGCCAAAAACATTCAGTACTTC
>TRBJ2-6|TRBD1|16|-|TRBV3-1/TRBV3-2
CASSQRQGGGANVLTF
TGTGCCAGCAGCCAACGACAGGGTGGAGGGGCCAACGTCCTGACTTTC
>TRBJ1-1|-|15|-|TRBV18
CASSPPPVWNTEAFF
TGTGCCAGCTCACCACCGCCAGTTTGGAACACTGAAGCTTTCTTT
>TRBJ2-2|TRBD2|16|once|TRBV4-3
CASSQDRTRHTGELFF
TGCGCCAGCAGCCAAGATAGGACTAGACACACCGGGGAGCTGTTTTTT
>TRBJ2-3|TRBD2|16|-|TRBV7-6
CASSQSGGGSTDTQYF
TGTGCCAGCAGCCAAAGCGGGGGGGGTAGCACAGATACGCAGTATTTT
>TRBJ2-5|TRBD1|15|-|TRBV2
CASSEWTGATETQYF
TGTGCCAGCAGTGAATGGACAGGGGCTACGGAGACCCAGTACTTC
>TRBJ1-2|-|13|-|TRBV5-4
CASSPTINKGYTF
TGTGCCAGCAGCCCGACAATAAATAAGGGCTACACCTTC
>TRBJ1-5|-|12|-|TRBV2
CASGQSNQPQHF
TGTGCCAGCGGACAGAGCAATCAGCCCCAGCATTTT
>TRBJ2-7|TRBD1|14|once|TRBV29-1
CSVVMDRVTHEQYF
TGCAGCGTTGTAATGGACAGGGTAACGCACGAGCAGTACTTC
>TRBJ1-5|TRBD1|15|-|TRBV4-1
CASSLTGNSNQPQHF
TGCGCCAGCAGCTTGACAGGGAATAGCAATCAGCCCCAGCATTTT
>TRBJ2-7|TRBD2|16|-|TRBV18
CASSPPSGGRTYEQYF
TGTGCCAGCTCACCCCCTAGCGGGGGCCGTACCTACGAGCAGTACTTC
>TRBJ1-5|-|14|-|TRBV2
CASRSATGNQPQHF
TGTGCCAGCAGAAGCGCGACGGGCAATCAGCCCCAGCATTTT
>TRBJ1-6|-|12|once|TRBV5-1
CASSFAGPPLHF
TGCGCCAGCAGCTTCGCCGGTCCACCCCTCCACTTT
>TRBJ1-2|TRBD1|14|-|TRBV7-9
CASSQTGGAQGYTF
TGTGCCAGCAGCCAGACAGGGGGCGCACAAGGCTACACCTTC
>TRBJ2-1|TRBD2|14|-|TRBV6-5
CASSSREEANEQFF
TGTGCCAGCAGTAGCCGGGAGGAGGCCAATGAGCAGTTCTTC
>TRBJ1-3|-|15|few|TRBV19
CASSEGWAGRNTIYF
TGTGCCAGTAGTGAGGGCTGGGCTGGCCGAAACACCATATATTTT
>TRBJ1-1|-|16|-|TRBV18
CASSLFSSELNTEAFF
TGTGCCAGCTCACTTTTTAGTAGCGAGTTGAACACTGAAGCTTTCTTT
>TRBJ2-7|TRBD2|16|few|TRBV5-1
CASSLEGLAGPWEQYF
TGCGCCAGCAGCTTGGAGGGACTAGCGGGGCCCTGGGAGCAGTACTTC
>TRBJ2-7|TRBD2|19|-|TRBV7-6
CASSLQERTSGDYSYEQYF
TGTGCCAGCAGCTTACAGGAGAGAACTAGCGGAGATTACTCCTACGAGCAGTACTTC
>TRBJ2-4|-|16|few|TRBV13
CASSLERSLAKNIQYF
TGTGCCAGCAGCTTAGAACGGTCGCTAGCCAAAAACATTCAGTACTTC
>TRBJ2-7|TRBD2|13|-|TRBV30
CAWSGGVAYEQYF
TGTGCCTGGAGCGGGGGGGTCGCCTACGAGCAGTACTTC
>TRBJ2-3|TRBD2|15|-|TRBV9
CASSSRLAGQGTQYF
TGTGCCAGCAGCTCCAGACTAGCGGGGCAGGGTACGCAGTATTTT
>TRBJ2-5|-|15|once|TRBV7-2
CASSLGLGAGETQYF
TGTGCCAGCAGCTTAGGGCTGGGGGCAGGGGAGACCCAGTACTTC
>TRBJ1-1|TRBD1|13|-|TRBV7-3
CASSLTDRSEAFF
TGTGCCAGCAGCTTAACGGACAGGTCTGAAGCTTTCTTT
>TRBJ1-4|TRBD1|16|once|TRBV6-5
CASSFGQGVTNEKLFF
TGTGCCAGCAGTTTCGGACAGGGGGTTACTAATGAAAAACTGTTTTTT
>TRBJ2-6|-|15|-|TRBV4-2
CASSQVRAGANVLTF
TGTGCCAGCAGCCAAGTCAGGGCTGGGGCCAACGTCCTGACTTTC
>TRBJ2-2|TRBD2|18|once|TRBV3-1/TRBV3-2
CASSQPGLGILDTGELFF
TGTGCCAGCAGCCAACCGGGACTAGGAATTTTGGACACCGGGGAGCTGTTTTTT
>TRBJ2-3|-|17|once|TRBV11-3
CASSSKASGLSTDTQYF
TGTGCCAGCAGCTCAAAGGCCAGCGGGCTAAGCACAGATACGCAGTATTTT
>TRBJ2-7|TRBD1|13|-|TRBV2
CASSRDRANEQYF
TGTGCCAGCAGCCGGGACAGGGCCAACGAGCAGTACTTC
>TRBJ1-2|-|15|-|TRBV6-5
CASCPGMPSNYGYTF
TGTGCCAGCTGTCCGGGGATGCCGTCTAACTATGGCTACACCTTC
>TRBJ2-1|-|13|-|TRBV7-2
CASSLAPNREQFF
TGTGCCAGCAGCTTAGCGCCTAACAGAGAGCAGTTCTTC
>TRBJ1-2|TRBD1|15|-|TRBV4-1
CASSQGTGEIYGYTF
TGCGCCAGCAGCCAAGGGACAGGGGAAATTTATGGCTACACCTTC
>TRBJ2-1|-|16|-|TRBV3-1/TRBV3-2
CASSRILGTGEYEQFF
TGTGCCAGCAGCCGAATCCTGGGAACGGGAGAGTATGAGCAGTTCTTC
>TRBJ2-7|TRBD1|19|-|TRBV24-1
CATSDSIPSGQRKTYEQYF
TGTGCCACCAGTGATTCCATCCCCTCGGGACAGAGGAAGACCTACGAGCAGTACTTC
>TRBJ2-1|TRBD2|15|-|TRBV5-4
CASSVPLAGHNEQFF
TGTGCCAGCAGCGTCCCGTTAGCGGGCCACAATGAGCAGTTCTTC
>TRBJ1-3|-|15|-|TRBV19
CASAGRSSSGNTIYF
TGTGCCAGTGCAGGGCGATCGAGCTCTGGAAACACCATATATTTT
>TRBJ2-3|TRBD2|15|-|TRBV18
CASSPASGSTDTQYF
TGTGCCAGCTCACCAGCTAGCGGGAGCACAGATACGCAGTATTTT
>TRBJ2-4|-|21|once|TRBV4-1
CASSQESRQSRTMQAKNIQYF
TGCGCCAGCAGCCAAGAGTCTCGACAGTCGCGAACCATGCAAGCCAAAAACATTCAGTACTTC
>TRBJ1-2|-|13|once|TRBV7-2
CASSLVAGDGYTF
TGTGCCAGCAGCTTAGTTGCAGGGGATGGCTACACCTTC
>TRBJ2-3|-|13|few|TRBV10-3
CAITSRAADTQYF
TGTGCCATCACGTCCAGAGCGGCAGATACGCAGTATTTT
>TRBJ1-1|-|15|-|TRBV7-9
CASSPRSHGNTEAFF
TGTGCCAGCAGCCCCCGGTCCCACGGGAACACTGAAGCTTTCTTT
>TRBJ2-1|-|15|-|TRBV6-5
CASSKPQGMDNEQFF
TGTGCCAGCTCAAAGCCGCAGGGGATGGACAATGAGCAGTTCTTC
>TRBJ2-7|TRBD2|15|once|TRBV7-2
CASSLAAGGKYEQYF
TGTGCCAGCAGCTTAGCAGCGGGGGGAAAGTACGAGCAGTACTTC
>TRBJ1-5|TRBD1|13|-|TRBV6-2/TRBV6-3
CASSWTGRQPQHF
TGTGCCAGCAGTTGGACAGGGCGGCAGCCCCAGCATTTT
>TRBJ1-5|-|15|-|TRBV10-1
CASSSSNFGNQPQHF
TGCGCCAGCAGCTCATCAAACTTCGGGAATCAGCCCCAGCATTTT
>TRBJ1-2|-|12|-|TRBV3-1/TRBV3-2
CASSQAQAAPSF
TGTGCCAGCAGCCAAGCACAGGCGGCACCTTCCTTC
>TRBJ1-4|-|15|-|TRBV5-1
CASSLERGANEKLFF
TGCGCCAGCAGCTTGGAGCGGGGAGCTAATGAAAAACTGTTTTTT
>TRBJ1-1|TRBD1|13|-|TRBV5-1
CASRQTGRTEAFF
TGCGCCAGCAGGCAGACAGGGCGGACTGAAGCTTTCTTT